The 14 T cell receptor beta chains presented below share a single source sample, sequenced in a study of blood T cell repertoires in COVID-19. TCRdb's copy holds only in-frame clones and misses some; the assay was immunoSEQ multiplex PCR. Here the sample spans about 270,000 clones, 85% being singletons. The sequenced sample was peripheral blood. Receptor source: a human donor in a cohort sampled during active COVID-19.

The chain links TRBV3-1 (or the pseudogene TRBV3-2) to TRBJ2-7; D is possibly TRBD2 (5 bases). Germline values: CDR1 LGHDT, CDR2 YNNKEL (reference sequence). Trimming left V 4 bases short and J 6 bases short, with 13 bases between. There are 13 residues in the CDR3. The CDR3 here is CASSRFERTEQYF. The CDR3, as DNA: TGTGCCAGCAGCCGGTTTGAGCGGACCGAGCAGTACTTC.

V gene TRBV27 combines with J gene TRBJ1-1; possible D gene TRBD1, 6 bases. The CDR3 runs 13 residues. V gave up 6 bases and J gave up 2 bases, with 10 bases separating them. Germline V lookup: CDR1 MNHEY, CDR2 SMNVEV (reference sequence). DNA of the CDR3: TGTGCCAGCAGGCCGGACAGTAACACTGAAGCTTTCTTT. Amino acids: CASRPDSNTEAFF.

V is TRBV25-1 and J is TRBJ1-4, with D tentatively TRBD1 (5 bases). The CDR3 has 15 residues. CDR1 MGHDK and CDR2 SYGVNS come from the germline V gene. Trimming removed 1 base from V and 5 bases from J, with 11 bases in between. The CDR3: CASSEWGNLNEKLFF. The CDR3 DNA sequence: TGTGCCAGCAGTGAATGGGGCAACTTAAATGAAAAACTGTTTTTT. Together with reference TRBV25-1 and TRBJ1-4, the CDR3 gives the full variable domain: EADIYQTPRYLVIGTGKKITLECSQTMGHDKMYWYQQDPGMELHLIHYSYGVNSTEKGDLSSESTVSRIRTEHFPLTLESARPSHTSQYLCASSEWGNLNEKLFFGSGTQLSVL.

The J gene is TRBJ1-2, the V gene TRBV28; 9 nucleotides agree with TRBD1. CDR1 is MDHEN, CDR2 SYDVKM, per germline. Trimming took 4 bases from V and 12 from J; bases not matched to a gene: 3. The CDR3 length is 11 residues. Here the CDR3 reads CASSSTGGHTF. In DNA form, the CDR3 reads TGTGCCAGCAGTTCGACAGGGGGGCACACCTTC.

J is TRBJ2-5 and V is TRBV3-1 (or the pseudogene TRBV3-2), with 12 bases aligning to TRBD2. The CDR3 loop spans 16 amino acids. J gave up 4 bases and V 2 bases, and 5 bases lay outside the gene matches. CDR1 and CDR2 from the germline V gene are LGHDT and YNNKEL (reference sequence). DNA of the CDR3: TGTGCCAGCAGCCAAAGACTAGCGGGAGACAGAGAGACCCAGTACTTC. Translation: CASSQRLAGDRETQYF.

The J gene is TRBJ1-1, the V gene TRBV29-1, with unresolved D. The CDR3 has 13 amino acids. Trimming shortened V by 4 bases and J by 2 bases, and 11 bases separated the two germline ends. In germline, CDR1 is SQVTM, CDR2 ANQGSEA. The CDR3 spells CSVGRGINTEAFF. The CDR3 nucleotides read TGCAGCGTTGGTCGGGGTATCAACACTGAAGCTTTCTTT.

The chain combines TRBV4-3 with TRBJ2-3; 12 bases fit TRBD2. CDR3 length: 17 residues. Germline CDR1 is LGHNA and CDR2 is YSLEER. J lost 2 bases, V lost 4 bases, and 7 bases had no gene match. Here the CDR3 DNA reads TGCGCCAGCAGCCCGGGCTGGACTAGCGGGAACACAGATACGCAGTATTTT. Its translation is CASSPGWTSGNTDTQYF.

This sequence joins TRBV5-5 and TRBJ1-6; D not certain. Germline loops: CDR1 SGHKS, CDR2 YYEKEE (reference sequence). The CDR3 is 12 amino acids. Trimming took off 2 bases at V and 9 bases at J, with 6 bases between the two ends. The CDR3 loop is CASSFDTSPLHF. CDR3 sequence (DNA): TGTGCCAGCAGCTTTGACACTTCACCCCTCCACTTT.

A word on this clone: Other DNA variants within this sample encode the same CDR3. The rearrangement links TRBV18 to TRBJ1-4; D is unresolved. Trimming stripped 3 bases from V and 5 bases from J, with 10 bases between. CDR1 and CDR2 from the germline V gene are KGHSH and LQKENI. This CDR3 region has 14 residues. CDR3 region: CASSPGQINEKLFF. The CDR3 DNA is TGTGCCAGCTCACCTGGGCAGATAAATGAAAAACTGTTTTTT. Supplemented by reference TRBV18 and TRBJ1-4, the full variable domain reads NAGVMQNPRHLVRRRGQEARLRCSPMKGHSHVYWYRQLPEEGLKFMVYLQKENIIDESGMPKERFSAEFPKEGPSILRIQQVVRGDSAAYFCASSPGQINEKLFFGSGTQLSVL.

V gene TRBV6-5 combines with J gene TRBJ1-2; maybe TRBD1 (6 bases). This CDR3 has 14 residues. Deletions cut 7 bases from V and 6 bases from J, with 18 bases between. CDR1 and CDR2 from the germline V gene are MNHEY and SVGAGI. The CDR3 DNA reads as TGTGCCAGCATCCCCAGGGGCAGATTCAATGGCTACACCTTC. Translation: CASIPRGRFNGYTF.

This chain connects TRBV7-3 to TRBJ2-1; TRBD2 agrees at 10 bases. Germline V gene data show CDR1 as SGHTA and CDR2 as FQGTGA. V lost 5 bases to trimming and J lost 8 bases; unmatched junction nucleotides: 6. This CDR3 comprises 14 residues. The CDR3 is CASSASGGFDEQFF. In nucleotides, the CDR3 is TGTGCCAGCAGCGCTAGCGGGGGATTCGATGAGCAGTTCTTC.

The V and J genes are TRBV5-1 and TRBJ1-1; no clear D gene. The CDR3 spans 15 residues. Germline values: CDR1 SGHRS, CDR2 YFSETQ. Trimming pared 4 bases from V and 0 bases from J, leaving 13 bases between. The CDR3 DNA follows: TGCGCCAGCAGCCCCGCCCCGGGTTTGAACACTGAAGCTTTCTTT. Protein: CASSPAPGLNTEAFF. Variable domain in full (rest from reference TRBV5-1 and TRBJ1-1): KAGVTQTPRYLIKTRGQQVTLSCSPISGHRSVSWYQQTPGQGLQFLFEYFSETQRNKGNFPGRFSGRQFSNSRSEMNVSTLELGDSALYLCASSPAPGLNTEAFFGQGTRLTVV.

This clone showed up just once. The rearrangement uses TRBV18 and TRBJ1-2; D is possibly TRBD1 (5 bases). Per the germline V gene, CDR1 is KGHSH and CDR2 is LQKENI. This CDR3 is built from 15 residues. The V gene lost 3 bases and the J gene lost 0 bases, with 11 bases spanning the gap. In DNA form, the CDR3 reads TGTGCCAGCTCACCGGACATTCCCGCTAACTATGGCTACACCTTC. Translation: CASSPDIPANYGYTF.

V is TRBV18 and J is TRBJ2-4; tentatively, D is TRBD2 (5 bases). Germline lookup yields CDR1 KGHSH and CDR2 LQKENI. The CDR3 is 15 amino acids. Trimming took 6 bases from V and 1 from J, leaving 13 bases between them. CDR3 coding DNA: TGTGCCAGCTCCCTAATCGAGGGTGCCAAAAACATTCAGTACTTC. Amino acid sequence: CASSLIEGAKNIQYF.